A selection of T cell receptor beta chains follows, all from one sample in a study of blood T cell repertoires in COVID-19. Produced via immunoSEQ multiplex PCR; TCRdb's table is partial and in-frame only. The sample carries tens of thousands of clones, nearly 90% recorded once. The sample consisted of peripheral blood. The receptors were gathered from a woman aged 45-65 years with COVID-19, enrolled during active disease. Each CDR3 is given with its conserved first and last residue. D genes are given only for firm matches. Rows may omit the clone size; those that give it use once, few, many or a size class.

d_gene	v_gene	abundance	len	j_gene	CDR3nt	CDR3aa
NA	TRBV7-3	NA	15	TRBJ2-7	TGTGCCAGCAGCCCTGTAGGAGGAAGCTCCTACGAGCAGTACTTC	CASSPVGGSSYEQYF
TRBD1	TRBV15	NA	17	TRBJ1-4	TGTGCCACCAGCAGAGATCTCGGGACAGGGGGCCATGAAAAACTGTTTTTT	CATSRDLGTGGHEKLFF
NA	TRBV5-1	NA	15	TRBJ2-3	TGCGCCAGCAGTTTGGACGGGATTAGCACAGATACGCAGTATTTT	CASSLDGISTDTQYF
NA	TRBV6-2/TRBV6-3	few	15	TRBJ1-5	TGTGCCAGCAGTTGGGGAGTCGGTAGCAATCAGCCCCAGCATTTT	CASSWGVGSNQPQHF
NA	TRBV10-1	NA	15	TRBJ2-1	TGCGCCAGCAGTGAGTCTGGGCAGGGCTTGGGTGAGCAGTTCTTC	CASSESGQGLGEQFF
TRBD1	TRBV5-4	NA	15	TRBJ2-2	TGTGCCAGCAGCCTGACAGGGAAGTCCACCGGGGAGCTGTTTTTT	CASSLTGKSTGELFF
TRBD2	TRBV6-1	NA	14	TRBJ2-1	TGTGCCAGCAGTGAAGACGGGAGGGGGAATGAGCAGTTCTTC	CASSEDGRGNEQFF
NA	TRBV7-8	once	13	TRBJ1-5	TGTGCCAGCAGCTTCGGGGGCAATCAGCCCCAGCATTTT	CASSFGGNQPQHF
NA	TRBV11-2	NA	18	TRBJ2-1	TGTGCCAGCAGCCTGCCCCCCCCGATCGTGGGAGCCTCAAATGAGCAGTTCTTC	CASSLPPPIVGASNEQFF
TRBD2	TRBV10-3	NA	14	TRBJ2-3	TGTGCCATCAGCCTGGGGGGGTCTGGGGATACGCAGTATTTT	CAISLGGSGDTQYF
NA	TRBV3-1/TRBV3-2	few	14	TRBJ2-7	TGTGCCAGCAGCCAAGCGGGGAACTCCTACGAGCAGTACTTC	CASSQAGNSYEQYF
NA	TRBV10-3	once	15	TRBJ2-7	TGTGCCATCAGTGACCTCAGGGACACCTCTGGTGAGCAGTACTTC	CAISDLRDTSGEQYF
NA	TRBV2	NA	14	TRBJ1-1	TGTGCCAGCAGTGTTGAACATATGAACACTGAAGCTTTCTTT	CASSVEHMNTEAFF
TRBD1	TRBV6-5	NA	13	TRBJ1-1	TGTGCCAGCAGAAAACAGGGGGGCACTGAAGCTTTCTTT	CASRKQGGTEAFF
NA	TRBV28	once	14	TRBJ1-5	TGTGCCAGCAACGGGGTCGGGAGCAATCAGCCCCAGCATTTT	CASNGVGSNQPQHF
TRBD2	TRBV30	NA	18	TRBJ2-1	TGTGCCTGCCACGAAGGGACTAGCGGGAGTAGGGCCTACAATGAGCAGTTCTTC	CACHEGTSGSRAYNEQFF
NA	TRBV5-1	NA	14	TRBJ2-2	TGCGCCAGCAGCAGAGGGTCGGGCACCGGGGAGCTGTTTTTT	CASSRGSGTGELFF
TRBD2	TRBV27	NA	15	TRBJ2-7	TGTGCCAGCAGTTTGCTAGCGGGGGCCTCCTACGAGCAGTACTTC	CASSLLAGASYEQYF
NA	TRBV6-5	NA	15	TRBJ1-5	TGTGCCAGCATTTTGCGGGTCTATAGCAATCAGCCCCAGCATTTT	CASILRVYSNQPQHF
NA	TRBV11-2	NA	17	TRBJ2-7	TGTGCCAGCAGCTTAGAGGACAGTCAGACCTTCAGTTACGAGCAGTACTTC	CASSLEDSQTFSYEQYF
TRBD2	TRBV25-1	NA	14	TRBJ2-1	TGTGCCAGCAGTGGGACTAGGGGTTACAATGAGCAGTTCTTC	CASSGTRGYNEQFF
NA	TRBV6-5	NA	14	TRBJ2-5	TGTGCCAGCAGGGGCACCGGGATCCAAGAGACCCAGTACTTC	CASRGTGIQETQYF
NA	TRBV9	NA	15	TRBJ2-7	TGTGCCAGCAGCGTTGGTAGCGGAAGCTCCTACGAGCAGTACTTC	CASSVGSGSSYEQYF
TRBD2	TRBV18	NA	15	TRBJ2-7	TGTGCCAGCTCACCTAGCGGGATGGTCTCCTACGAGCAGTACTTC	CASSPSGMVSYEQYF
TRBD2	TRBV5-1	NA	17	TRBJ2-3	TGCGCCAGCAGCTTGGAGACTAGCGGTCGGAGCACAGATACGCAGTATTTT	CASSLETSGRSTDTQYF
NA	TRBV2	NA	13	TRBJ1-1	TGTGCCAGCAGTGACTATGGGAACACTGAAGCTTTCTTT	CASSDYGNTEAFF
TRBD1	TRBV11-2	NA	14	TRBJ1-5	TGTGCCAGCAGCCAGACAGGGGGCAATCAGCCCCAGCATTTT	CASSQTGGNQPQHF